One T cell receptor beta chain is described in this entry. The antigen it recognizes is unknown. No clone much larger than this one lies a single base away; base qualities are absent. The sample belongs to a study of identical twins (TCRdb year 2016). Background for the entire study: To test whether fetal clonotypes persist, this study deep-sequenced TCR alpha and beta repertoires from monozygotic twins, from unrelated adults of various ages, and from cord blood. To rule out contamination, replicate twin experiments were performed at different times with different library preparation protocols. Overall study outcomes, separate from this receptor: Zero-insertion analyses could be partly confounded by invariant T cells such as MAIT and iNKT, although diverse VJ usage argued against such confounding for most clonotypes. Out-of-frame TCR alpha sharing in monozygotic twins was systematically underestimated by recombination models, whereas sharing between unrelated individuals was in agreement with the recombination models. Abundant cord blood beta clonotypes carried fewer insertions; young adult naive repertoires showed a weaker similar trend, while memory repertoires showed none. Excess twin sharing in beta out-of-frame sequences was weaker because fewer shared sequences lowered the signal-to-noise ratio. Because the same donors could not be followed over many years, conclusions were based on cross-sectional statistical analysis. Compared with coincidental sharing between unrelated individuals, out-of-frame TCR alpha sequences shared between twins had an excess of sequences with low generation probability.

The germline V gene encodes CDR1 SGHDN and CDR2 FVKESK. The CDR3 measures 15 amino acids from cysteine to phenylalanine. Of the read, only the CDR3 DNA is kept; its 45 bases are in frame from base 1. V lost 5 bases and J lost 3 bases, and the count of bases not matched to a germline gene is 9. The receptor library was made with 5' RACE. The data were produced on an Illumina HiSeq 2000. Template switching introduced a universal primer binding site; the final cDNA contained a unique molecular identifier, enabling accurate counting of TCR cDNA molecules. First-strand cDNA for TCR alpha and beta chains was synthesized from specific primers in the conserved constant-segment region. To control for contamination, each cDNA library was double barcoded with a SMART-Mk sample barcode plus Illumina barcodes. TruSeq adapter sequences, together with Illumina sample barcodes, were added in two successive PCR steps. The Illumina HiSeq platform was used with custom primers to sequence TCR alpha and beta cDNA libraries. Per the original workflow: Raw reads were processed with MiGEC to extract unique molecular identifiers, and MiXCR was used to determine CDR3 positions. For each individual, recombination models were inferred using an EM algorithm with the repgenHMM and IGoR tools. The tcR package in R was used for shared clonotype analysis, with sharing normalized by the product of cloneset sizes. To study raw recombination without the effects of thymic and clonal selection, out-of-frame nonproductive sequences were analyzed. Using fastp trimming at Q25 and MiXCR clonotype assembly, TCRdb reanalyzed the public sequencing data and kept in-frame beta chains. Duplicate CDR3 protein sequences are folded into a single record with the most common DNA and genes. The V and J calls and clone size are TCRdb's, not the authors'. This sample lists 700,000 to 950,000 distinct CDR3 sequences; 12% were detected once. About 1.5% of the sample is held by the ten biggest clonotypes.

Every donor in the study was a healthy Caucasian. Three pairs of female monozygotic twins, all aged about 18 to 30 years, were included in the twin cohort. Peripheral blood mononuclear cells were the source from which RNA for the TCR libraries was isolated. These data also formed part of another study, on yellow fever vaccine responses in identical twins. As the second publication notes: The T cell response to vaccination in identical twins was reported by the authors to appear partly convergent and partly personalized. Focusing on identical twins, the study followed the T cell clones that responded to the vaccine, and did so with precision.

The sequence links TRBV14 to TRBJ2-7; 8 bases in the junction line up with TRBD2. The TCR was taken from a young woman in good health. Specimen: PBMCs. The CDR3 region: CASSSGLGPFYEQYF. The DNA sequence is TGTGCCAGCAGCTCGGGACTAGGTCCGTTCTACGAGCAGTACTTC.